A selection of T cell receptor beta chains follows, all from one sample in a study of blood T cells in healthy people across ages. MiXCR was run by TCRdb on the 5' RACE reads, yielding one entry per CDR3 protein. The sample contains over 600,000 distinct CDR3 sequences, 20% to 25% of which appear only once. The sequenced material came from blood. The receptors originated from a man in his 70s in good health. CDR3s include the opening cysteine and the closing phenylalanine or tryptophan. The D gene is left open where the match is weak. Rows may omit the clone size; those that give it use once, few, many or a size class.

13 | TRBD2 | NA | TRBJ2-7 | TRBV12-3/TRBV12-4 | CASTPSGSHEQYF | TGTGCCAGCACCCCTAGCGGGAGTCACGAGCAGTACTTC
14 | TRBD1 | few | TRBJ2-7 | TRBV20-1 | CSATGTGPLAEQYF | TGCAGTGCGACCGGGACAGGGCCGTTGGCCGAGCAGTACTTC
16 | NA | few | TRBJ2-7 | TRBV5-1 | CASSLGSQAPTYEQYF | TGCGCCAGCAGCTTGGGGTCGCAGGCTCCTACCTACGAGCAGTACTTC
14 | TRBD1 | few | TRBJ2-7 | TRBV20-1 | CSARVQTGGHEQYF | TGCAGTGCTAGAGTTCAGACAGGGGGCCACGAGCAGTACTTC
13 | TRBD1 | many | TRBJ2-1 | TRBV7-3 | CASSLRDRGEQFF | TGTGCCAGCAGCTTAAGGGACAGGGGCGAGCAGTTCTTC
15 | NA | few | TRBJ2-7 | TRBV6-1 | CASSAGGLAIYEQYF | TGTGCCAGCAGTGCCGGGGGGCTGGCCATCTACGAGCAGTACTTC
14 | NA | few | TRBJ1-2 | TRBV20-1 | CSARDGGDYYGYTF | TGCAGTGCTAGAGATGGAGGAGACTACTATGGCTACACCTTC
15 | TRBD2 | NA | TRBJ2-1 | TRBV7-9 | CASSGSSGAYNEQFF | TGTGCCAGCAGTGGCTCTAGCGGAGCCTACAATGAGCAGTTCTTC
13 | NA | NA | TRBJ1-4 | TRBV12-3/TRBV12-4 | CASSRAGNEKLFF | TGTGCCAGCAGTCGTGCAGGGAATGAAAAACTGTTTTTT
15 | TRBD2 | NA | TRBJ2-7 | TRBV6-1 | CASRSGTSDSYEQYF | TGTGCCAGCAGATCCGGGACTAGCGACTCCTACGAGCAGTACTTC
18 | NA | NA | TRBJ2-7 | TRBV21-1 | CASSKAPEALKLPYEQYF | TGTGCCAGCAGCAAGGCGCCGGAGGCACTGAAGTTACCCTACGAGCAGTACTTC
11 | NA | NA | TRBJ2-7 | TRBV27 | CASSNRVEQYF | TGTGCCAGCAGTAACAGGGTCGAGCAGTACTTC
16 | TRBD2 | NA | TRBJ2-5 | TRBV6-5 | CASSYSTSGRLETQYF | TGTGCCAGCAGTTACTCCACTAGCGGTCGATTGGAGACCCAGTACTTC
13 | TRBD1 | few | TRBJ2-7 | TRBV27 | CASSPGTAHEQYF | TGTGCCAGCAGTCCAGGGACAGCGCACGAGCAGTACTTC
20 | TRBD2 | few | TRBJ2-1 | TRBV11-1 | CASSFRTRTSGSSSYNEQFF | TGTGCCAGCAGCTTCAGGACGCGGACTAGCGGGTCCAGCTCCTACAATGAGCAGTTCTTC
13 | TRBD2 | NA | TRBJ2-1 | TRBV20-1 | CSARLAGVGEQFF | TGCAGTGCCCGACTAGCGGGAGTTGGTGAGCAGTTCTTC
14 | TRBD2 | many | TRBJ2-5 | TRBV7-9 | CASSPGTNQETQYF | TGTGCCAGCAGCCCCGGGACTAACCAAGAGACCCAGTACTTC
15 | TRBD2 | NA | TRBJ2-5 | TRBV20-1 | CSAGGLAGPGETQYF | TGCAGTGCTGGAGGACTAGCGGGCCCTGGGGAGACCCAGTACTTC
10 | NA | few | TRBJ1-1 | TRBV29-1 | CSVESTEAFF | TGCAGCGTTGAATCCACTGAAGCTTTCTTT
14 | TRBD2 | few | TRBJ2-7 | TRBV12-3/TRBV12-4 | CASRDSGRGYEQYF | TGTGCCAGCAGAGATAGCGGGAGAGGTTACGAGCAGTACTTC
13 | TRBD2 | NA | TRBJ2-7 | TRBV4-1 | CASSLSGSDEQYF | TGCGCCAGCAGTCTAAGCGGGAGTGACGAGCAGTACTTC
15 | TRBD2 | NA | TRBJ2-2 | TRBV7-2 | CASSSQAGGTGELFF | TGTGCCAGCAGCTCGCAAGCGGGAGGAACCGGGGAGCTGTTTTTT
13 | NA | few | TRBJ2-7 | TRBV21-1 | CASSKGIPYEQYF | TGTGCCAGCAGCAAAGGGATACCCTACGAGCAGTACTTC
15 | TRBD1 | many | TRBJ2-5 | TRBV5-1 | CASSLQGAGQETQYF | TGCGCCAGCAGCTTGCAGGGGGCCGGCCAAGAGACCCAGTACTTC
13 | NA | few | TRBJ2-1 | TRBV11-2 | CASSFPRGNEQFF | TGTGCCAGCAGCTTTCCTCGGGGGAATGAGCAGTTCTTC
15 | TRBD1 | few | TRBJ2-5 | TRBV20-1 | CSAAEGQGVGETQYF | TGCAGTGCCGCCGAGGGACAGGGGGTTGGAGAGACCCAGTACTTC
16 | NA | NA | TRBJ2-7 | TRBV2 | CASTAESSDRTYEQYF | TGTGCCAGCACCGCTGAATCGTCGGACAGAACCTACGAGCAGTACTTC
12 | TRBD1 | few | TRBJ1-2 | TRBV29-1 | CSVTDRENGYTF | TGCAGCGTCACTGACAGGGAGAATGGCTACACCTTC
15 | TRBD2 | few | TRBJ2-5 | TRBV9 | CASSAASGWQETQYF | TGTGCCAGCAGCGCCGCTAGCGGGTGGCAAGAGACCCAGTACTTC
15 | TRBD2 | few | TRBJ2-1 | TRBV7-8 | CASSLGAGVTAEQFF | TGTGCCAGCAGCTTAGGGGCGGGAGTGACCGCTGAGCAGTTCTTC
15 | NA | NA | TRBJ2-1 | TRBV2 | CASSDGLGAGNEQFF | TGTGCCAGCAGTGATGGGCTGGGGGCGGGAAATGAGCAGTTCTTC
12 | NA | NA | TRBJ2-7 | TRBV3-1 | CASSRGLGEQYF | TGTGCCAGCAGCCGCGGACTCGGCGAGCAGTACTTC
15 | TRBD2 | few | TRBJ2-7 | TRBV20-1 | CSAGTSGSQSYEQYF | TGCAGTGCAGGGACTAGCGGGAGTCAGTCCTACGAGCAGTACTTC
14 | NA | many | TRBJ2-5 | TRBV6-6 | CASSPGYPRETQYF | TGTGCCAGCAGTCCCGGCTACCCCCGCGAGACCCAGTACTTC
15 | NA | once | TRBJ2-2 | TRBV6-1 | CASSELNMGYGELFF | TGTGCTAGCAGTGAATTGAATATGGGGTACGGGGAGCTGTTTTTT
12 | NA | NA | TRBJ2-7 | TRBV12-3/TRBV12-4 | CASRDATYEQYF | TGTGCCAGCCGGGACGCGACCTACGAGCAGTACTTC
13 | NA | once | TRBJ1-4 | TRBV2 | CASCDRPNEKLFF | TGTGCCAGCTGTGACAGACCTAATGAAAAACTGTTTTTT
12 | NA | NA | TRBJ1-2 | TRBV6-6 | CASRLDKSQYTF | TGTGCCAGCAGGCTGGACAAATCCCAATACACCTTC
13 | NA | NA | TRBJ1-2 | TRBV2 | CASSEDRDYGYTF | TGTGCCAGCAGTGAAGACAGGGACTATGGCTACACCTTC